This T cell receptor (beta chain) came from a study of OX40 agonist ivuxolimab in advanced cancers. TCRdb keeps only in-frame clones here, not all; method: immunoSEQ multiplex PCR. The sample has 77,000 or so clones; roughly 90% are singletons. Germline V gene lookup returns CDR1 LNHDA and CDR2 SQIVND (reference sequence). CDR3 length: 15 amino acids. Trimming shortened V by 3 bases and J by 0 bases, and 11 bases separated the two germline ends. The receptor's source is an adult with an advanced solid tumor such as melanoma, head and neck, liver or kidney cancer. The input for sequencing was CD4+ or CD8+ T cells sorted from blood, taken in a trial of the OX40 agonist ivuxolimab. The chain carries TRBV19 and TRBJ1-1; no clear D. The CDR3 loop is CASSIRGNLNTEAFF. The CDR3 DNA reads TGTGCCAGTAGTATTCGCGGGAACCTGAACACTGAAGCTTTCTTT.